This TCR beta chain is drawn from a study of T cell responses to AZD1222 COVID-19 vaccine. Assay used: immunoSEQ multiplex PCR; TCRdb lists only in-frame clones, some missing. The sample has 100,000 to 150,000 clones, roughly 88% seen once. Germline V gene sequence: CDR1 SQVTM, CDR2 ANQGSEA. The V and J ends lost 2 bases and 5 bases respectively, with 12 bases between them. The CDR3 spans 13 residues. The rearrangement links TRBV29-1 to TRBJ1-1; the D gene is possibly TRBD1 (6 bases). The clonotype was recovered from an adult in good health. Sequences were derived from peripheral blood, sampled on day 0 of MenACWY control vaccination. This chain's CDR3 is CSVESGQGTEAFF. In DNA, the CDR3 is TGCAGCGTTGAATCTGGTCAGGGGACTGAAGCTTTCTTT.